These 28 T cell receptor beta chains were all obtained from the same sample, sequenced in a study of blood T cells in healthy people across ages. For the second PCR, which ran for roughly 7 to 11 cycles, a sample-barcoded 5' primer and a J-beta primer mix were used. TCRdb used MiXCR to reprocess the 5' RACE reads, holding one entry per CDR3 protein. This sample carries around 400,000 distinct CDR3 sequences, 52% of them seen once, and the ten largest clones take approximately 51%. The sample was blood. Receptors originate from a man aged 55-75 years in good health.

This chain joins TRBV7-8 and TRBJ2-6, with a weak D call TRBD1 (5 bases). The CDR3 runs to 20 residues. Germline assignment: CDR1 SGHVS and CDR2 FQNEAQ. V shed 6 bases and J shed 4 bases, with 28 bases lying between them. In nucleotides, the CDR3 is TGTGCCAGCAGACGAGCCAGGGTCCGAACTTCCAGACCCGGGGCCAACGTCCTGACTTTC. Its protein product is CASRRARVRTSRPGANVLTF.

This chain uses TRBV5-1 with TRBJ1-1; D may be TRBD1 (6 bases). Germline V gene sequence: CDR1 SGHRS, CDR2 YFSETQ. The CDR3 covers 16 residues. V lost 4 bases and J lost 5, with 21 bases in between. CDR3 sequence: CASSLLGGAGETEAFF. The CDR3 coding sequence is TGCGCCAGCAGCCTCTTGGGGGGGGCAGGGGAGACTGAAGCTTTCTTT.

The chain joins TRBV28 to TRBJ2-5; 7 bases line up with TRBD1. Germline V gene data show CDR1 as MDHEN and CDR2 as SYDVKM. The CDR3 totals 14 residues. V dropped 5 bases and J dropped 4; count of bases not matched to a gene: 7. The CDR3 DNA reads TGTGCCAGCAGTCCGATACAGGGGAGAGAGACCCAGTACTTC. Its translation: CASSPIQGRETQYF.

The chain is built from TRBV6-5 and TRBJ2-7; possibly TRBD1 for D (6 bases). With 7 bases removed from V and 2 bases from J, the gap between germline ends came to 12 bases. The germline CDR1 and CDR2 sequences are MNHEY and SVGAGI. The CDR3 contains 13 residues. CDR3: CASKGDAAYEQYF. The CDR3 region has the DNA TGTGCCAGCAAGGGGGACGCTGCCTACGAGCAGTACTTC.

The J gene is TRBJ2-7, the V gene TRBV12-3 or TRBV12-4; TRBD1 matches 7 bases. After removal of 6 bases from V and 0 bases from J, the junction contained 11 bases not matched to a gene. This CDR3 is built from 16 residues. The DNA for the CDR3 is TGTGCCAGCAGACTGACAGGGCCCACGCTCTCCTACGAGCAGTACTTC. Translation gives CASRLTGPTLSYEQYF.

The chain joins TRBV7-2 to TRBJ1-5; no definite D call. This CDR3 has 16 amino acids. Germline CDR1 and CDR2: SGHTA and FQGNSA. V was cut by 8 bases and J by 1 base, with 18 bases left in between. CDR3 in DNA: TGTGCCAGCCGCCGGTCGTCGGGTACGAGCAATCAGCCCCAGCATTTT. Its protein product is CASRRSSGTSNQPQHF.

The chain combines TRBV28 with TRBJ2-3; 7 bases agree with TRBD2. The germline V gene has CDR1 MDHEN and CDR2 SYDVKM. With 2 bases clipped from V and 8 bases from J, the junction kept 7 bases outside the gene matches. This CDR3 spans 14 amino acids. The CDR3 is CASSLPTSAPTQYF. The CDR3 DNA is TGTGCCAGCAGTTTACCCACTAGCGCACCTACGCAGTATTTT.

The CDR3 sequence: CASSAPGEVEKLFF. As DNA, the CDR3 is TGCGCCAGCAGCGCGCCGGGGGAGGTTGAAAAACTGTTTTTT. The genes are TRBV5-1 and TRBJ1-4, with a possible D match to TRBD1 (5 bases). The CDR3 is 14 amino acids. Germline CDR1 and CDR2: SGHRS and YFSETQ. Trimming shortened V by 4 bases and J by 7 bases, and 14 bases separated the two germline ends.

V and J are TRBV5-4 and TRBJ2-7, with 7 bases identical to TRBD1. Losses at the gene ends were 2 bases for V and 0 bases for J; bases not matched to a gene: 5. The CDR3 spans 15 residues. Germline-derived CDR1 and CDR2 are SGHNT and YYREEE (reference sequence). CDR3: CASSFGQVSSYEQYF. The CDR3 DNA follows: TGTGCCAGCAGCTTCGGACAGGTTAGCTCCTACGAGCAGTACTTC.

This clonotype was detected only a few times. The chain is built from TRBV12-3 or TRBV12-4 and TRBJ2-7; D gene uncertain. V was trimmed by 6 bases and J by 6 bases, leaving 12 bases between them. This CDR3 has 12 residues. The CDR3 DNA follows: TGTGCCAGCAGGGTAACTGATTCCGAGCAGTACTTC. Amino acid sequence: CASRVTDSEQYF.

Comments on this clonotype: The junction does not match germline at one end; this may be a read error. The chain recombines TRBV5-1 with TRBJ1-2; D remains unclear. Germline values: CDR1 SGHRS, CDR2 YFSETQ. This CDR3 is built from 13 residues. CDR3 nucleotides: TGCGCCAGCACCAACGAGCTGGGGTATGGCCACACCTTC. It yields the protein CASTNELGYGHTF.

The chain links TRBV25-1 to TRBJ2-1; either TRBD1 or TRBD2 may supply D (5 bases each). Germline CDR1 MGHDK, CDR2 SYGVNS. The CDR3 extends over 16 amino acids. Between the trimmed V and J ends, which lost 6 bases and 2 bases, there was a span of 17 bases. The CDR3 sequence: CASSASGGRTYNEQFF. The CDR3 bases are TGTGCCAGCAGCGCCTCTGGGGGACGCACCTACAATGAGCAGTTCTTC.

This clonotype was observed a handful of times. The chain employs TRBV18 and TRBJ2-1, with D tentatively TRBD2 (6 bases). The DNA end is a closer match to TRBJ2-7, so the J assignment may be wrong. The length of the CDR3 is 15 residues. Germline V lookup: CDR1 KGHSH, CDR2 LQKENI. The CDR3 DNA follows: TGTGCCAGCTCTCTGCGGACTACCTCCTACAATGAGCAGTACTTC. As protein: CASSLRTTSYNEQYF.

V gene TRBV27 combines with J gene TRBJ1-2; no firm D call. The V gene's germline CDR1 is MNHEY and CDR2 SMNVEV (reference sequence). V dropped 4 bases and J dropped 7 bases, with 16 bases sitting between them. The CDR3 contains 14 residues. This CDR3 is CASSSPSGVGGYTF. CDR3 DNA sequence: TGTGCCAGCAGTTCCCCCAGTGGGGTTGGTGGCTACACCTTC.

Remarks on this clonotype: A much larger clone lies a single base off, so this may be a read error. The chain joins TRBV5-1 to TRBJ2-5; D possibly corresponds to TRBD2 (5 bases). The DNA end is a closer match to TRBJ2-1, so the J assignment may be wrong. Germline-derived CDR1 and CDR2 are SGHRS and YFSETQ. The CDR3 is made up of 12 amino acids. The CDR3, as DNA: TGCGCCAGCAGCTTCACTAGGGAGACCCAGTTCTTC. Its translation: CASSFTRETQFF.

This clonotype showed up just a few times. The V gene is TRBV5-1, the J gene TRBJ2-3; 9 bases match TRBD2. V lost 7 bases to trimming and J lost 0 bases; unmatched junction nucleotides: 9. The CDR3 has 16 residues. Germline-derived CDR1 and CDR2 are SGHRS and YFSETQ. This CDR3 reads CASGGPSGASTDTQYF. CDR3 sequence (DNA): TGCGCCAGCGGAGGGCCTAGCGGGGCCAGCACAGATACGCAGTATTTT.

The rearrangement uses TRBV18 and TRBJ1-4; 9 nucleotides align to TRBD1. CDR1 is KGHSH, CDR2 LQKENI, per germline. The CDR3 runs 13 residues. Trimming removed 4 bases from V and 8 bases from J; junction bases left unmatched: 2. The CDR3 spells CASSRQGEEKLFF. CDR3 DNA: TGTGCCAGCTCACGACAGGGGGAAGAAAAACTGTTTTTT.

This clonotype was detected only a few times. The chain joins TRBV6-5 to TRBJ2-7, with D tentatively TRBD1 (5 bases). The CDR3 length is 13 residues. Germline V lookup: CDR1 MNHEY, CDR2 SVGAGI. Trimming pared 2 bases from V and 3 bases from J, leaving 8 bases between. The CDR3 sequence: CASSYPDSYEQYF. The CDR3, as DNA: TGTGCCAGCAGTTACCCCGACAGCTACGAGCAGTACTTC.

CDR3 nucleotide sequence: TGTGCCAGCAGCGCGAACCGGGACAGCATCCAAGAGACCCAGTACTTC. Translation: CASSANRDSIQETQYF. The genes are TRBV7-2 and TRBJ2-5; 7 nucleotides agree with TRBD1. V lost 5 bases and J lost 1; bases outside the gene matches: 10. The CDR3 spans 16 residues. CDR1 SGHTA and CDR2 FQGNSA come from the germline V gene. Filled out from reference TRBV7-2 and TRBJ2-5, the complete variable domain reads GAGVSQSPSNKVTEKGKDVELRCDPISGHTALYWYRQSLGQGLEFLIYFQGNSAPDKSGLPSDRFSAERTGGSVSTLTIQRTQQEDSAVYLCASSANRDSIQETQYFGPGTRLLVL.

This clonotype was seen at least ten times. The genes are TRBV4-1 and TRBJ2-3; no clear D gene. V was cut by 6 bases and J by 4 bases, with 11 bases left in between. The CDR3 spans 13 residues. Germline CDR1 MGHRA, CDR2 YSYEKL. The CDR3 region is CASRRIEADTQYF. For the CDR3, the DNA is TGCGCCAGCAGACGGATCGAGGCAGATACGCAGTATTTT.

The chain is built from TRBV5-8 and TRBJ2-3, with TRBD2 matching 7 bases. The CDR3 spans 13 residues. V dropped 6 bases and J dropped 8; count of bases not matched to a gene: 9. Germline V lookup: CDR1 SGHTS, CDR2 YDEGEE. CDR3 sequence reads: CASTRETGGTQYF. The DNA of the CDR3 is TGTGCCAGCACCAGAGAGACGGGAGGTACGCAGTATTTT.

This clonotype was seen more than once but under ten times. A read error may be the cause here, since a much bigger clone is one base away. The gene calls are TRBV11-2 and TRBJ2-3; D remains ambiguous. Germline V gene lookup returns CDR1 SGHAT and CDR2 FQNNGV. The CDR3 consists of 13 residues. The CDR3 DNA follows: TGTGCCGGCAGCTCCACTCTTAGGGATACGCAGTATTTT. It codes for CAGSSTLRDTQYF.

The chain employs TRBV29-1 and TRBJ2-3, with TRBD2 matching 9 bases. The germline V gene has CDR1 SQVTM and CDR2 ANQGSEA. The CDR3 covers 14 residues. J lost 6 bases, V lost 6 bases, and 10 bases had no gene match. CDR3 bases: TGCAGCGTAGACGGTAGCGGGAGTGTGGATACGCAGTATTTT. This encodes CSVDGSGSVDTQYF.

The J gene is TRBJ2-1, the V gene TRBV20-1, with TRBD2 matching over 10 bases. The trim removed 1 base at V and 9 bases at J, leaving 6 bases unmatched. CDR1 and CDR2 from the germline V gene are DFQATT and SNEGSKA (reference sequence). The CDR3 sequence is 14 residues long. CDR3: CSARVNLAGVEQFF. The DNA for the CDR3 is TGCAGTGCTAGAGTTAACCTAGCGGGAGTTGAGCAGTTCTTC.

The J gene is TRBJ2-2, the V gene TRBV7-8; weak D call: TRBD1 (6 bases). The CDR3 has 18 residues. The ends were cut back, 3 bases at V and 2 bases at J, with 19 bases in the middle. The V gene's germline CDR1 is SGHVS and CDR2 FQNEAQ. CDR3 nucleotide sequence: TGTGCCAGCAGCTTGCTCACAGGGAGCGGCATAAACACCGGGGAGCTGTTTTTT. Protein: CASSLLTGSGINTGELFF.

This clonotype occurred a few times. J is TRBJ2-5 and V is TRBV4-1; TRBD1 or TRBD2 may be the D gene (5 bases each). The CDR3 contains 16 residues. Germline V CDR1 and CDR2: MGHRA, YSYEKL. V was cut by 2 bases and J by 5 bases, with 18 bases left in between. This CDR3 reads CASSQQDGRGRETQYF. Written as DNA, the CDR3 is TGCGCCAGCAGCCAACAGGACGGAAGGGGACGGGAGACCCAGTACTTC.

This chain uses TRBV6-1 with TRBJ2-3, with TRBD1 matching 8 bases. The CDR3 is 14 residues long. Germline CDR1 and CDR2: MNHNS and SASEGT. The trim removed 6 bases at V and 2 bases at J, leaving 4 bases unmatched. The CDR3 here is CASSTGQATDTQYF. CDR3 nucleotide sequence: TGTGCCAGCAGCACGGGACAGGCCACAGATACGCAGTATTTT.

The chain couples TRBV27 to TRBJ2-7, with a possible D match to TRBD2 (5 bases). Germline lookup yields CDR1 MNHEY and CDR2 SMNVEV (reference sequence). This CDR3 contains 14 residues. Trimming removed 5 bases from V and 3 bases from J, with 14 bases in between. CDR3 coding DNA: TGTGCCAGCAGTCCCTACCCGACTAACTACGAGCAGTACTTC. This encodes CASSPYPTNYEQYF.